The sample holds a few counts of the clone carrying this TCR beta chain. Antigen unknown. This entry belongs to a study of cytomegalovirus exposure and HLA in healthy donors. Study-wide context: Around 85 million unique TCR sequences came from HLA-typed donors in an early release.

The PCR employed 60 Vbeta primers together with 13 Jbeta primers. The repertoire was sequenced with immunoSEQ multiplex PCR; TCRdb's copy has only in-frame clones and lacks some. The sample contains more than 85,000 clones, around 80% of which appear only once. General observations from the study: As immune exposure information, only CMV serostatus was available.

This CDR3 has 16 residues. Germline V gives CDR1 SGHRS, CDR2 YFSETQ. Trimming removed 0 bases from V and 5 bases from J; junction bases left unmatched: 5. The V and J genes are TRBV5-1 and TRBJ2-5; TRBD1 matches 12 bases. This TCR was sampled from a man younger than 45 in good health and CMV-seronegative. The sample consisted of PBMCs. The CDR3 DNA reads TGCGCCAGCAGCTTGGCCGGGACAGGGGGCTTGGAGACCCAGTACTTC. Translating gives CASSLAGTGGLETQYF.